The sequence of this T cell receptor beta chain was determined in a study of graft-versus-host responses after intestinal transplantation. Comment on this clone: What it recognizes is unknown.

Germline V lookup: CDR1 GTSNPN, CDR2 SVGIG (reference sequence). The CDR3 sequence is 11 residues long. V shed 8 bases and J shed 4 bases, with 12 bases lying between them. The protocol was immunoSEQ multiplex PCR, while the TCRdb copy is restricted to in-frame clones and leaves out a portion. The sample lists about 100,000 clones, roughly 87% seen once, with over 0.75% in the top ten. The chain carries TRBV30 and TRBJ2-7; D ambiguous. The receptor comes from a human donor who was the organ donor for an intestinal transplant. The sequenced sample was unstimulated CD4+ T cells sorted from spleen or lymph node cells, obtained before transplant. The CDR3 DNA sequence: TGTGCCCTCGCGGAAACATACGAGCAGTACTTC. Protein product: CALAETYEQYF.